Shown below are 28 T cell receptor beta chains from a single sample sequenced in a study of T cells after posttransplantation cyclophosphamide. The data were produced by immunoSEQ multiplex PCR, yet TCRdb's version contains in-frame clones alone and is incomplete. Of tens of thousands of clones detected, approximately 92% appear once; the ten largest clones hold 1.9%. Methotrexate plus calcineurin inhibitor accompanied controls' myeloablative marrow transplants; sampling was 1 year later. The source was PBMCs, collected about 350 days after allogeneic stem cell transplant with calcineurin inhibitor and methotrexate. The receptor source for this set is a female patient in her 30s who received an allogeneic stem cell transplant from an unrelated donor, was CMV-positive, and had acute and chronic GVHD. Some T cells may possibly be graft donor cells.

CDR3 sequence reads: CASSSPSGTNTGELFF. CDR3 DNA sequence: TGTGCCAGCAGCTCGCCTAGCGGGACGAACACCGGGGAGCTGTTTTTT. V is TRBV9 and J is TRBJ2-2; TRBD2 matches at 9 bases. The CDR3 totals 16 residues. Germline V gene sequence: CDR1 SGDLS, CDR2 YYNGEE. The trim removed 4 bases at V and 0 bases at J, leaving 4 bases unmatched. Using reference TRBV9 and TRBJ2-2 for the parts outside the CDR3, the full variable domain is DSGVTQTPKHLITATGQRVTLRCSPRSGDLSVYWYQQSLDQGLQFLIQYYNGEERAKGNILERFSAQQFPDLHSELNLSSLELGDSALYFCASSSPSGTNTGELFFGEGSRLTVL.

This chain links TRBV11-2 with TRBJ2-3; D perhaps matches TRBD2 (5 bases). Germline V gives CDR1 SGHAT, CDR2 FQNNGV. This CDR3 comprises 15 residues. Trimming took off 3 bases at V and 6 bases at J, with 16 bases between the two ends. The chain's CDR3 is CASSFTDGRVDTQYF. The CDR3 DNA reads TGTGCCAGCAGCTTTACGGACGGGCGGGTGGATACGCAGTATTTT. Together with reference TRBV11-2 and TRBJ2-3, the CDR3 gives the full variable domain: EAGVAQSPRYKIIEKRQSVAFWCNPISGHATLYWYQQILGQGPKLLIQFQNNGVVDDSQLPKDRFSAERLKGVDSTLKIQPAKLEDSAVYLCASSFTDGRVDTQYFGPGTRLTVL.

The chain has TRBV27 and TRBJ1-5; D unclear. The CDR3 loop spans 14 amino acids. Germline V gives CDR1 MNHEY, CDR2 SMNVEV (reference sequence). V gave up 4 bases and J gave up 7 bases, with 14 bases separating them. Here the CDR3 DNA reads TGTGCCAGCAGTTCTCGATCCGCGGGGCAGCCCCAGCATTTT. Amino acid sequence: CASSSRSAGQPQHF.

The chain couples TRBV19 to TRBJ1-2, with 10 nucleotides matching TRBD1. Germline V gives CDR1 LNHDA, CDR2 SQIVND (reference sequence). CDR3 size: 15 residues. The ends lost 2 bases at V and 3 bases at J; junction bases unmatched: 3. The CDR3 reads CASSIPGQGHYGYTF. The CDR3, as DNA: TGTGCCAGTAGTATACCGGGACAGGGGCACTATGGCTACACCTTC.

The chain employs TRBV6-4 and TRBJ2-2, with 12 bases that match TRBD2. The CDR3 is made up of 19 amino acids. Germline V gene data show CDR1 as MRHNA and CDR2 as SNTAGT. Germline trimming cut 3 bases from V and 2 bases from J; bases unmatched to any gene: 10. For the CDR3, the DNA is TGTGCCAGCAGTGAGCGAGCGACTAGCGGGAGCATCAACACCGGGGAGCTGTTTTTT. Translation: CASSERATSGSINTGELFF.

The V and J genes are TRBV27 and TRBJ1-1, with D maybe TRBD1 (6 bases). V lost 5 bases to trimming and J lost 5 bases, with 21 bases between them. Per germline, CDR1 MNHEY and CDR2 SMNVEV (reference sequence). The CDR3 has 16 amino acids. CDR3 amino acids: CASSKRAGAVGTEAFF. As DNA, the CDR3 is TGTGCCAGCAGTAAGAGGGCAGGGGCGGTTGGGACTGAAGCTTTCTTT.

J is TRBJ2-3 and V is TRBV6-4, with D unresolved. CDR1 MRHNA and CDR2 SNTAGT come from the germline V gene. The CDR3 loop spans 13 amino acids. V was trimmed by 3 bases and J by 5 bases, leaving 9 bases between them. CDR3 region: CASSERDKDTQYF. In nucleotides, the CDR3 is TGTGCCAGCAGTGAAAGAGATAAAGATACGCAGTATTTT.

This clone has only a few counts. CDR3 amino acids: CASSWNDDWGNQPQHF. The DNA for the CDR3 is TGTGCCAGCAGCTGGAATGATGACTGGGGCAATCAGCCCCAGCATTTT. The genes are TRBV5-5 and TRBJ1-5; D remains ambiguous. Germline assignment: CDR1 SGHKS and CDR2 YYEKEE (reference sequence). There are 16 residues in the CDR3. V was pared by 3 bases and J by 2 bases, with 15 bases between.

The V and J genes are TRBV7-9 and TRBJ2-7; no clear D gene. V lost 3 bases, J lost 9 bases, and 9 bases lay in between. The CDR3 totals 11 residues. CDR1 and CDR2 (germline): SEHNR, FQNEAQ (reference sequence). This CDR3 reads CASSLGSAQYF. The CDR3 bases are TGTGCCAGCAGCTTGGGCTCCGCGCAGTACTTC.

The chain uses TRBV19 and TRBJ1-2, with TRBD1 identical over 7 bases. V dropped 7 bases and J dropped 3; count of bases not matched to a gene: 8. Germline V gene data show CDR1 as LNHDA and CDR2 as SQIVND (reference sequence). The length of the CDR3 is 14 residues. The chain's CDR3 is CASTYRQGYYGYTF. The DNA of the CDR3 is TGTGCCAGTACCTACAGACAGGGATACTATGGCTACACCTTC.

This clone was counted once. The chain recombines TRBV5-6 with TRBJ2-3, with no clear D. Trimming took 0 bases from V and 4 from J, leaving 12 bases between them. Germline loops: CDR1 SGHDT, CDR2 YYEEEE. CDR3 length: 15 amino acids. The CDR3 DNA is TGTGCCAGCAGCTTGGCAGTCCAGGTTGCAGATACGCAGTATTTT. This sequence encodes CASSLAVQVADTQYF.

CDR3 coding DNA: TGTGCCAGCAGTCCCCCTGGGACAGCTGGAAACACCATATATTTT. Protein sequence: CASSPPGTAGNTIYF. The chain joins TRBV7-9 to TRBJ1-3; 7 nucleotides match TRBD1. V gave up 6 bases and J gave up 2 bases; unmatched junction bases: 7. This CDR3 contains 15 residues. The V gene's germline CDR1 is SEHNR and CDR2 FQNEAQ (reference sequence).

This chain joins TRBV30 and TRBJ2-7; possible D gene TRBD2, 5 bases. Germline CDR1 reads GTSNPN; CDR2 reads SVGIG (reference sequence). This CDR3 is 14 amino acids long. V was shortened by 0 bases and J by 0 bases, with 9 bases between the two germline ends. The CDR3 DNA follows: TGTGCCTGGAGTGTAGAGGGTGCCTCCTACGAGCAGTACTTC. Encoded protein: CAWSVEGASYEQYF.

A single count supports this clone. This sequence joins TRBV5-1 and TRBJ2-3; tentatively, D is TRBD1 (6 bases). Between the trimmed V and J ends, which lost 0 bases and 2 bases, there was a span of 10 bases. CDR1 and CDR2 (germline): SGHRS, YFSETQ. The length of the CDR3 is 15 residues. The CDR3 region has the DNA TGCGCCAGCAGCTTGGAAGACAGGTTCACAGATACGCAGTATTTT. Its translation: CASSLEDRFTDTQYF.

This clone has only one observation. This rearrangement joins TRBV9 to TRBJ2-7, with 8 bases lining up with TRBD2. The CDR3 sequence is 13 residues long. With 5 bases clipped from V and 2 bases from J, the junction kept 3 bases outside the gene matches. CDR1 and CDR2 from the germline V gene are SGDLS and YYNGEE. The CDR3 nucleotides read TGTGCCAGCAGACTAGCGGATCCCTACGAGCAGTACGTC. It yields the protein CASRLADPYEQYV.

The chain combines TRBV30 with TRBJ1-3; D uncertain. Per germline, CDR1 GTSNPN and CDR2 SVGIG (reference sequence). This CDR3 comprises 13 residues. The CDR3 region has the DNA TGTGCGTACGTGCCGGGGTCCGGAAACACCATATATTTT. It codes for CAYVPGSGNTIYF.

This sequence joins TRBV5-1 and TRBJ2-7; D unclear. V was clipped by 0 bases and J by 2 bases, with 6 bases between them. Germline assignment: CDR1 SGHRS and CDR2 YFSETQ. The CDR3 runs to 13 residues. Here the CDR3 reads CASSLAQPYEQYF. CDR3 sequence (DNA): TGCGCCAGCAGCTTGGCACAACCCTACGAGCAGTACTTC.

This clone occurred once. CDR3 bases: TGTGCCAGCAGCTTGGGGACAGGGGGCAACTATGGCTACACCTTC. This codes for CASSLGTGGNYGYTF. The genes are TRBV7-9 and TRBJ1-2; 12 bases map to TRBD1. Germline CDR1 is SEHNR and CDR2 is FQNEAQ (reference sequence). The CDR3 covers 15 residues. V was clipped by 3 bases and J by 2 bases; unmatched bases: 1.

The rearrangement uses TRBV27 and TRBJ1-2; 7 bases are a match to TRBD1. Germline CDR1 is MNHEY and CDR2 is SMNVEV (reference sequence). With 5 bases clipped from V and 0 bases from J, the junction kept 6 bases outside the gene matches. The CDR3 consists of 15 residues. The CDR3 DNA is TGTGCCAGCAGTAAACAGGGGACTTCTAACTATGGCTACACCTTC. Residues: CASSKQGTSNYGYTF.

This chain links TRBV6-4 with TRBJ2-2; TRBD1 agrees at 8 bases. The V and J ends lost 0 bases and 7 bases, in that order; junction bases with no gene match: 7. The CDR3 is made up of 16 amino acids. Germline CDR1 and CDR2: MRHNA and SNTAGT. This CDR3 is CASSDSRQGAGGELFF. The CDR3 bases are TGTGCCAGCAGTGACTCGAGGCAGGGGGCCGGCGGGGAGCTGTTTTTT.

The chain joins TRBV19 to TRBJ1-2; D perhaps matches TRBD1 (6 bases). V was trimmed by 7 bases and J by 2 bases, leaving 11 bases between them. CDR1 and CDR2 from the germline V gene are LNHDA and SQIVND (reference sequence). CDR3 length equals 13 residues. CDR3 in amino acids: CASNHGQNYGYTF. CDR3 DNA sequence: TGTGCCAGTAATCATGGACAGAACTATGGCTACACCTTC.

The CDR3 bases are TGTGCCAGCTCACCACCGTCCCACAAAGAGACCCAGTACTTC. Translated, it gives CASSPPSHKETQYF. The chain employs TRBV18 and TRBJ2-5; D uncertain. The CDR3 is 14 residues long. Trimming took 0 bases from V and 3 from J, leaving 8 bases between them. The germline V gene has CDR1 KGHSH and CDR2 LQKENI.

This chain connects TRBV10-3 to TRBJ2-7; 11 nucleotides line up with TRBD2. CDR1 and CDR2 from the germline V gene are ENHRY and SYGVKD. The CDR3 spans 12 residues. Trimming at V came to 5 bases and at J to 12 bases, leaving 6 bases not matched to a gene. The CDR3 sequence: CAISTTSGDTYF. The CDR3 DNA reads as TGTGCCATCAGTACGACTAGCGGGGACACGTACTTC.

The rearrangement joins TRBV5-1 to TRBJ2-7, with D maybe TRBD2 (5 bases). CDR1 is SGHRS and CDR2 is YFSETQ in the germline V gene. V lost 2 bases and J 5 bases, leaving 20 bases between the germline ends. The CDR3 is made up of 16 amino acids. DNA for the CDR3: TGCGCCAGCAGCTTAATTGGGAGCCGATACGGGGACGAGCAGTACTTC. Translation: CASSLIGSRYGDEQYF. The entire variable domain, with the rest obtained from reference TRBV5-1 and TRBJ2-7, is as follows: KAGVTQTPRYLIKTRGQQVTLSCSPISGHRSVSWYQQTPGQGLQFLFEYFSETQRNKGNFPGRFSGRQFSNSRSEMNVSTLELGDSALYLCASSLIGSRYGDEQYFGPGTRLTVT.

Only a few counts were recorded for this clone. The chain combines TRBV7-2 with TRBJ1-5; D unclear. CDR1 and CDR2 (germline): SGHTA, FQGNSA. Trimming shortened V by 5 bases and J by 2 bases, and 10 bases separated the two germline ends. CDR3 size: 14 residues. The CDR3 sequence: CASSPSGGNQPQHF. As DNA, the CDR3 is TGTGCCAGCAGCCCATCGGGAGGCAATCAGCCCCAGCATTTT.

This clone was detected only once. The V and J genes are TRBV9 and TRBJ2-6, with a tentative D call TRBD2 (7 bases). V was clipped by 4 bases and J by 2 bases, with 37 bases between them. The CDR3 covers 24 residues. The V gene's germline CDR1 is SGDLS and CDR2 YYNGEE. CDR3 sequence (DNA): TGTGCCAGCAGCTCCAGGAAGGTGGTGGGGGGGCGCTCAATGGAGGGCGCTGGGGCCAACGTCCTGACTTTC. Its translation is CASSSRKVVGGRSMEGAGANVLTF.

The V gene is TRBV28, the J gene TRBJ2-2; the match to TRBD1 covers 9 bases. The germline V gene has CDR1 MDHEN and CDR2 SYDVKM. The CDR3 has 16 amino acids. With 4 bases clipped from V and 6 bases from J, the junction kept 9 bases outside the gene matches. CDR3 nucleotide sequence: TGTGCCAGCAGTTCCACAGGGGGCAGTCGGCCCGGGGAGCTGTTTTTT. Translated, it gives CASSSTGGSRPGELFF. The variable domain in full, completed from reference TRBV28 and TRBJ2-2, reads DVKVTQSSRYLVKRTGEKVFLECVQDMDHENMFWYRQDPGLGLRLIYFSYDVKMKEKGDIPEGYSVSREKKERFSLILESASTNQTSMYLCASSSTGGSRPGELFFGEGSRLTVL.

J is TRBJ2-7 and V is TRBV7-6; 9 positions agree with TRBD1. V lost 5 bases and J lost 7; bases outside the gene matches: 12. This CDR3 is 15 amino acids long. Germline values: CDR1 SGHVS, CDR2 FNYEAQ. CDR3 in DNA: TGTGCCAGCAGCGAAGCCGGGACAGGGTTCGGAGAGCAGTACTTC. Its protein is CASSEAGTGFGEQYF.